The 3 T cell receptor beta chains listed next were all sequenced from one sample in a study of T cells in Graves' hyperthyroidism and ophthalmopathy. TCR beta CDR3 regions were amplified from RNA. TCR CDR3 regions were first amplified by RT-PCR with HTBI primers. TCRdb reanalysed the multiplex PCR reads using MiXCR and keeps one entry per CDR3 protein. The sample has a few hundred thousand distinct CDR3 sequences, 15% to 18% seen once. Sequenced input: blood. These receptors all stem from a woman aged 18 to 35 with Graves' hyperthyroidism.

At least ten counts were recorded for this clonotype. The J gene is TRBJ2-5, the V gene TRBV20-1; TRBD2 matches at 10 bases. The V and J ends lost 1 base and 4 bases, in that order; junction bases with no gene match: 3. The CDR3 contains 14 residues. Germline loops: CDR1 DFQATT, CDR2 SNEGSKA (reference sequence). The CDR3 DNA reads TGCAGTGCTAGAGGGGGACTAGCGACAGAGACCCAGTACTTC. Amino acids: CSARGGLATETQYF.

This clonotype occurred many times. V is TRBV28 and J is TRBJ2-7, with D maybe TRBD1 (6 bases). Trimming shortened V by 6 bases and J by 4 bases, and 16 bases separated the two germline ends. This CDR3 spans 14 amino acids. CDR1 is MDHEN, CDR2 SYDVKM, per germline. The CDR3 coding sequence is TGTGCCAGCAGGGCCCCCGACAGGTTTTACGAGCAGTACTTC. This encodes CASRAPDRFYEQYF.

In its sample, this clonotype was seen many times. This rearrangement joins TRBV2 to TRBJ2-7; D is unclear. Germline V gene sequence: CDR1 SNHLY, CDR2 FYNNEI. This CDR3 is built from 10 residues. Deletions cut 8 bases from V and 6 bases from J, with 8 bases between. CDR3: CASRSGEQYF. In DNA form, the CDR3 reads TGTGCCAGCCGGTCGGGCGAGCAGTACTTC.